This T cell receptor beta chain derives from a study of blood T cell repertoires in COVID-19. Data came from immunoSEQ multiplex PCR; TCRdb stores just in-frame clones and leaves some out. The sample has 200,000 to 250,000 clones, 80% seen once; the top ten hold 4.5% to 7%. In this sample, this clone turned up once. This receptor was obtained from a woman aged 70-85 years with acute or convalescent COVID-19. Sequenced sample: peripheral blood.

The CDR3 sequence is CASSLRLVEGEQFF. CDR3 sequence (DNA): TGTGCCAGCAGCCTCCGACTAGTTGAGGGTGAGCAGTTCTTC. The chain combines TRBV3-1 (or the pseudogene TRBV3-2) with TRBJ2-1; D is perhaps TRBD2 (6 bases). The CDR3 spans 14 residues. Looked up from germline, CDR1 is LGHDT and CDR2 is YNNKEL (reference sequence). V was cut by 4 bases and J by 9 bases, with 16 bases left in between.